What follows are 32 T cell receptor beta chains derived from one specimen sequenced in a study of OX40 agonist ivuxolimab in advanced cancers. Clones were read by immunoSEQ multiplex PCR, and TCRdb kept only the in-frame ones, dropping some. The sample lists over 9,500 clones; roughly 70% were seen once. The sequencing used CD4+ or CD8+ T cells sorted from blood, collected in a trial of the OX40 agonist ivuxolimab. All receptors come from an adult with an advanced solid tumor such as melanoma, head and neck, liver or kidney cancer.

The J gene is TRBJ2-3, the V gene TRBV9; TRBD2 might be the D (7 bases). V was cut by 7 bases and J by 1 base, with 16 bases left in between. Germline V CDR1 and CDR2: SGDLS, YYNGEE. The CDR3 length is 15 residues. CDR3 DNA: TGTGCCAGCGGGGGAGGGGGTCAGGGCACAGATACGCAGTATTTT. Residues: CASGGGGQGTDTQYF.

This sequence joins TRBV18 and TRBJ2-2; D possibly uses TRBD1 or TRBD2 (5 bases each). V was trimmed by 10 bases and J by 7 bases, leaving 22 bases between them. The CDR3 runs 15 residues. Germline V lookup: CDR1 KGHSH, CDR2 LQKENI. The CDR3, as DNA: TGTGCCATCCTCTCCCCTCGGGGACCAGGCGGGGAGCTGTTTTTT. Translating gives CAILSPRGPGGELFF. Full variable domain (rest looked up from reference TRBV18 and TRBJ2-2): NAGVMQNPRHLVRRRGQEARLRCSPMKGHSHVYWYRQLPEEGLKFMVYLQKENIIDESGMPKERFSAEFPKEGPSILRIQQVVRGDSAAYFCAILSPRGPGGELFFGEGSRLTVL.

The rearrangement uses TRBV28 and TRBJ1-5; a possible D gene is TRBD1 (5 bases). The V end was cut by 6 bases, the J end by 0 bases, with 9 bases between. The CDR3 length is 14 residues. Germline V gene sequence: CDR1 MDHEN, CDR2 SYDVKM. The CDR3 is CASRLTGSNQPQHF. The CDR3 nucleotides are TGTGCCAGCAGACTAACAGGTAGCAATCAGCCCCAGCATTTT.

The chain combines TRBV6-5 with TRBJ2-5; D is ambiguous. In germline, CDR1 is MNHEY, CDR2 SVGAGI. Trimming removed 5 bases at V and 5 bases at J, with 12 bases between. The CDR3 totals 13 residues. The DNA of the CDR3 is TGTGCCAGCAGTGATGACATCTCGGAGACCCAGTACTTC. Protein sequence: CASSDDISETQYF.

The CDR3: CASKEENYGYTF. CDR3 in DNA: TGTGCCAGCAAGGAGGAAAACTATGGCTACACCTTC. The gene calls are TRBV2 and TRBJ1-2; D is ambiguous. Germline loops: CDR1 SNHLY, CDR2 FYNNEI. CDR3 length: 12 amino acids. V was shortened by 7 bases and J by 2 bases, with 8 bases between the two germline ends.

This clone was recorded a few times. The V and J genes are TRBV9 and TRBJ2-1; 8 bases are shared with TRBD2. The CDR3 sequence is 15 residues long. V trimming: 3 bases; J trimming: 2 bases; junction bases outside the gene matches: 4. From germline, CDR1 is SGDLS and CDR2 YYNGEE. The CDR3 is CASSASGGTYNEQFF. In nucleotides, the CDR3 is TGTGCCAGCAGCGCGAGCGGGGGAACCTACAATGAGCAGTTCTTC.

The chain employs TRBV4-1 and TRBJ2-5; D not resolved. The CDR3 spans 12 residues. V was cut by 0 bases and J by 7 bases, with 6 bases left in between. Germline lookup yields CDR1 MGHRA and CDR2 YSYEKL. The DNA for the CDR3 is TGCGCCAGCAGCCAAGACGGTGGGACCCAGTACTTC. Its protein product is CASSQDGGTQYF.

The rearrangement links TRBV9 to TRBJ2-7; 7 nucleotides align to TRBD1. After removal of 4 bases from V and 2 bases from J, the junction contained 6 bases not matched to a gene. The CDR3 loop spans 14 amino acids. Germline CDR1 reads SGDLS; CDR2 reads YYNGEE. This CDR3 reads CASSPWDRTYEQYF. DNA for the CDR3: TGTGCCAGCAGCCCATGGGACAGAACCTACGAGCAGTACTTC.

This clone has only a few counts. This chain joins TRBV5-6 and TRBJ1-5; 9 positions match TRBD1. Trimming removed 2 bases from V and 6 bases from J; junction bases left unmatched: 3. Germline loops: CDR1 SGHDT, CDR2 YYEEEE. The length of the CDR3 is 14 residues. DNA for the CDR3: TGTGCCAGCAGCTTAGGACAGGGGACTCAGCCCCAGCATTTT. Protein: CASSLGQGTQPQHF.

J is TRBJ2-1 and V is TRBV30, with 8 nucleotides matching TRBD2. V shed 5 bases, J shed 6 bases, and the junction held 9 bases outside the gene matches. Germline V gene sequence: CDR1 GTSNPN, CDR2 SVGIG (reference sequence). This CDR3 has 14 residues. The CDR3 bases are TGTGCCTGGGGACCCGGGGGGGCCGGCAATGAGCAGTTCTTC. The encoded protein is CAWGPGGAGNEQFF. Full variable domain (rest looked up from reference TRBV30 and TRBJ2-1): SQTIHQWPATLVQPVGSPLSLECTVEGTSNPNLYWYRQAAGRGLQLLFYSVGIGQISSEVPQNLSASRPQDRQFILSSKKLLLSDSGFYLCAWGPGGAGNEQFFGPGTRLTVL.

This chain joins TRBV7-3 and TRBJ2-7; TRBD1 matches 8 bases. Germline V gene lookup returns CDR1 SGHTA and CDR2 FQGTGA. After removal of 4 bases from V and 5 bases from J, the junction contained 16 bases not matched to a gene. The CDR3 has 17 amino acids. CDR3 sequence (DNA): TGTGCCAGCAGCTCTCCCCCCCAGGACAGGGCAGTCCACGAGCAGTACTTC. This sequence encodes CASSSPPQDRAVHEQYF. Filled out from reference TRBV7-3 and TRBJ2-7, the complete variable domain reads GAGVSQTPSNKVTEKGKYVELRCDPISGHTALYWYRQSLGQGPEFLIYFQGTGAADDSGLPNDRFFAVRPEGSVSTLKIQRTERGDSAVYLCASSSPPQDRAVHEQYFGPGTRLTVT.

This clone is large (0.1 to 1%) by share. This sequence joins TRBV10-1 and TRBJ2-3; D tentatively reads TRBD1 or TRBD2 (5 bases each). This CDR3 comprises 14 residues. V shed 5 bases and J shed 4 bases, with 13 bases lying between them. The V gene's germline CDR1 is WNHNN and CDR2 SYGVQD (reference sequence). DNA of the CDR3: TGCGCCAGCAGTCCCTGGGACGTCCCAGATACGCAGTATTTT. The encoded protein is CASSPWDVPDTQYF.

V and J are TRBV19 and TRBJ1-2; D not resolved. Germline assignment: CDR1 LNHDA and CDR2 SQIVND (reference sequence). CDR3 length: 14 amino acids. Between the trimmed V and J ends, which lost 5 bases and 6 bases, there was a span of 16 bases. CDR3 loop: CASSAYNRGDGYTF. Here the CDR3 DNA reads TGTGCCAGTAGTGCCTATAACCGCGGGGATGGCTACACCTTC.

The chain combines TRBV11-2 with TRBJ2-7; no definite D call. The CDR3 sequence is 14 residues long. Germline V CDR1 and CDR2: SGHAT, FQNNGV. The V and J ends lost 1 base and 5 bases respectively, with 12 bases between them. CDR3 loop: CASSLVASFHEQYF. The CDR3 nucleotides are TGTGCCAGCAGCTTAGTTGCCAGTTTCCACGAGCAGTACTTC.

V gene TRBV27 combines with J gene TRBJ2-5; D might be TRBD1 (5 bases). The CDR3 runs to 13 residues. Deletions cut 5 bases from V and 5 bases from J, with 12 bases between. Germline V gives CDR1 MNHEY, CDR2 SMNVEV (reference sequence). CDR3 residues: CASSPQGFETQYF. For the CDR3, the DNA is TGTGCCAGCAGTCCTCAGGGTTTTGAGACCCAGTACTTC.

This clone was recorded only once. The chain joins TRBV28 to TRBJ1-6; D gene unclear. Trimming took off 6 bases at V and 8 bases at J, with 11 bases between the two ends. Germline V gene sequence: CDR1 MDHEN, CDR2 SYDVKM. This CDR3 contains 13 residues. The CDR3 is CASSPTEDSPLHF. CDR3 sequence (DNA): TGTGCCAGCAGCCCAACAGAGGATTCACCCCTCCACTTT.

The chain recombines TRBV29-1 with TRBJ2-5, with TRBD1 identical over 8 bases. V gave up 3 bases and J gave up 4 bases; unmatched junction bases: 4. In germline, CDR1 is SQVTM, CDR2 ANQGSEA. CDR3 size: 13 residues. This chain's CDR3 is CSVEDRVIETQYF. DNA for the CDR3: TGCAGCGTTGAGGACAGGGTAATAGAGACCCAGTACTTC.

The chain links TRBV29-1 to TRBJ2-1; 8 bases agree with TRBD1. The trim removed 2 bases at V and 7 bases at J, leaving 4 bases unmatched. The germline gives CDR1 SQVTM, CDR2 ANQGSEA. The CDR3 totals 13 residues. The DNA of the CDR3 is TGCAGCGTTGAACAGGGGGCCCTAAATGAGCAGTTCTTC. This gives the protein CSVEQGALNEQFF.

The chain employs TRBV4-2 and TRBJ2-1; weak D call: TRBD1 (6 bases). The CDR3 runs to 15 residues. Germline-derived CDR1 and CDR2 are LGHNA and YNFKEQ. Trimming cost V 0 bases and J 6 bases, with 12 bases left between them. The CDR3 bases are TGTGCCAGCAGCCAAGACCCAGGGGCAAGCAATGAGCAGTTCTTC. This codes for CASSQDPGASNEQFF.

The chain employs TRBV11-3 and TRBJ2-2, with no clear D. Trimming took off 1 base at V and 4 bases at J, with 4 bases between the two ends. This CDR3 contains 13 residues. Germline CDR1 and CDR2: SGHNT and YENEEA. The chain's CDR3 is CASSLGFTGELFF. The DNA of the CDR3 is TGTGCCAGCAGCTTAGGTTTCACCGGGGAGCTGTTTTTT.

Concerning this clone: The same CDR3 can be traced to other DNA sequences in this sample. The rearrangement uses TRBV7-3 and TRBJ2-7, with 10 bases lining up with TRBD1. Germline values: CDR1 SGHTA, CDR2 FQGTGA. The CDR3 is 13 residues long. With V trimmed by 3 bases and J by 7 bases, 3 bases remained unmatched. This CDR3 is CASSLGQGNEQYF. CDR3 DNA: TGTGCCAGCAGCTTGGGACAGGGGAATGAGCAGTACTTC.

The chain uses TRBV25-1 and TRBJ2-7, with D hard to call. The CDR3 runs to 11 residues. V gave up 4 bases and J gave up 2 bases, with 3 bases separating them. The germline V gene has CDR1 MGHDK and CDR2 SYGVNS. This CDR3 is CASSVAYEQYF. For the CDR3, the DNA is TGTGCCAGCAGTGTCGCCTACGAGCAGTACTTC.

This clone was counted once. The chain uses TRBV2 and TRBJ1-2; D is unclear. This CDR3 has 15 residues. The V end was cut by 4 bases, the J end by 7 bases, with 19 bases between. CDR1 and CDR2 (germline): SNHLY, FYNNEI. Here the CDR3 reads CASSVSGSLLVGYTF. CDR3 nucleotides: TGTGCCAGCAGTGTATCCGGGTCCTTGCTTGTTGGCTACACCTTC.

The chain has TRBV19 and TRBJ1-2; tentative D call: TRBD1 (5 bases). The CDR3 covers 16 residues. V lost 4 bases to trimming and J lost 4 bases, with 19 bases between them. Germline values: CDR1 LNHDA, CDR2 SQIVND (reference sequence). This CDR3 is CASSTGANRKTYGYTF. For the CDR3, the DNA is TGTGCCAGTAGTACCGGGGCAAATCGAAAGACCTATGGCTACACCTTC.

This chain uses TRBV4-2 with TRBJ2-5, with D possibly matching TRBD2 (6 bases). Per the germline V gene, CDR1 is LGHNA and CDR2 is YNFKEQ. The CDR3 has 15 residues. Trimming took 4 bases from V and 4 from J, leaving 16 bases between them. The CDR3 DNA reads TGTGCCAGCAGCCCCTTGGGGGGTTTGGGAGAGACCCAGTACTTC. This sequence encodes CASSPLGGLGETQYF.

V is TRBV7-9 and J is TRBJ2-7, with D possibly TRBD1 on 6 matching bases. Between the trimmed V and J ends, which lost 5 bases and 0 bases, there was a span of 14 bases. The germline V gene encodes CDR1 SEHNR and CDR2 FQNEAQ (reference sequence). The CDR3 is made up of 15 amino acids. CDR3 protein: CASSPDRLGSYEQYF. CDR3 nucleotides: TGTGCCAGCAGCCCAGACAGGCTGGGCTCCTACGAGCAGTACTTC. Filled out from reference TRBV7-9 and TRBJ2-7, the complete variable domain reads DTGVSQNPRHKITKRGQNVTFRCDPISEHNRLYWYRQTLGQGPEFLTYFQNEAQLEKSRLLSDRFSAERPKGSFSTLEIQRTEQGDSAMYLCASSPDRLGSYEQYFGPGTRLTVT.

This clone is categorized as medium-sized (0.01 to 0.1%). The chain links TRBV27 to TRBJ1-1, with D possibly TRBD1 on 6 matching bases. This CDR3 spans 13 amino acids. Germline assignment: CDR1 MNHEY and CDR2 SMNVEV (reference sequence). The V end was cut by 4 bases, the J end by 6 bases, with 12 bases between. The DNA for the CDR3 is TGTGCCAGCAGTTCTCGAAGGGGGGCTGAAGCTTTCTTT. The encoded protein is CASSSRRGAEAFF.

CDR3 nucleotide sequence: TGTGCCAGTAGTGCCCGTTCCTACAATGAGCAGTTCTTC. It specifies CASSARSYNEQFF. The chain carries TRBV19 and TRBJ2-1, with unresolved D. The CDR3 loop spans 13 amino acids. Germline-derived CDR1 and CDR2 are LNHDA and SQIVND (reference sequence). V was shortened by 5 bases and J by 1 base, with 6 bases between the two germline ends.

The chain carries TRBV6-6 and TRBJ1-1; TRBD1 is a possible D gene (5 bases). The CDR3 is made up of 13 amino acids. V was pared by 10 bases and J by 1 base, with 13 bases between. Per germline, CDR1 MNHNY and CDR2 SVGAGI (reference sequence). The CDR3 here is CATQDGQNTEAFF. DNA for the CDR3: TGTGCCACCCAGGACGGACAGAACACTGAAGCTTTCTTT.

This rearrangement joins TRBV27 to TRBJ2-1; unclear D gene. Trimming shortened V by 5 bases and J by 6 bases, and 14 bases separated the two germline ends. The CDR3 spans 14 residues. Germline assignment: CDR1 MNHEY and CDR2 SMNVEV (reference sequence). CDR3 protein: CASSGKGFFNEQFF. In DNA, the CDR3 is TGTGCCAGCAGTGGCAAGGGATTTTTCAATGAGCAGTTCTTC.

This clone was picked up one time. The chain employs TRBV19 and TRBJ2-7; tentative D call: TRBD2 (5 bases). The germline V and J ends were trimmed by 5 bases and 10 bases, with 9 bases remaining between them. Per germline, CDR1 LNHDA and CDR2 SQIVND (reference sequence). This CDR3 is 10 amino acids long. The CDR3 region is CASSFPGQYF. In DNA, the CDR3 is TGTGCCAGTAGTTTTCCGGGACAGTACTTC.

This clone was recorded only once. The chain is built from TRBV7-3 and TRBJ2-1, with a possible D match to TRBD2 (7 bases). The germline V and J ends were trimmed by 6 bases and 1 base, with 13 bases remaining between them. Germline V CDR1 and CDR2: SGHTA, FQGTGA. This CDR3 has 15 residues. The CDR3 protein is CASSSGGMSYNEQFF. The CDR3 DNA is TGTGCCAGCAGTTCGGGGGGCATGTCCTACAATGAGCAGTTCTTC.